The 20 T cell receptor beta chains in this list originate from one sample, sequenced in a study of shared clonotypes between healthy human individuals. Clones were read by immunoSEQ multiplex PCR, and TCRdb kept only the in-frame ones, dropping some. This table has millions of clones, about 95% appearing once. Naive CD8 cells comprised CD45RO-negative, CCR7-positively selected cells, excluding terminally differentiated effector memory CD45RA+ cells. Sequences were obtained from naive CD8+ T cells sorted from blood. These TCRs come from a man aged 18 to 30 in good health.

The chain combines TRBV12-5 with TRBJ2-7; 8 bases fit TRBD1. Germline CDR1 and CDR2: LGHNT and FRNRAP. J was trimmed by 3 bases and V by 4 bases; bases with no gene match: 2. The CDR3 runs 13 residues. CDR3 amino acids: CASGSGQGYEQYF. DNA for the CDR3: TGTGCTAGTGGTTCCGGACAGGGCTACGAGCAGTACTTC.

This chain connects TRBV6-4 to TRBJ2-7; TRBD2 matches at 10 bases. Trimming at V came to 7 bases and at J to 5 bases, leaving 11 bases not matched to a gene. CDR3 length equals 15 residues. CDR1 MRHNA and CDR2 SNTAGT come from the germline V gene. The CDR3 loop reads CASTTSGRAQNEQYF. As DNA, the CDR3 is TGTGCCAGCACCACGAGCGGGAGGGCCCAGAACGAGCAGTACTTC.

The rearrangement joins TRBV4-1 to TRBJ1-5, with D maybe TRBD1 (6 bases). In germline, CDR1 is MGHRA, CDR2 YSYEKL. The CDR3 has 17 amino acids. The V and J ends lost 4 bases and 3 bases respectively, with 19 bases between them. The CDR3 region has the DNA TGCGCCAGCAGCCTCGGATACGTGACAGGCTCCAATCAGCCCCAGCATTTT. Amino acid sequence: CASSLGYVTGSNQPQHF.

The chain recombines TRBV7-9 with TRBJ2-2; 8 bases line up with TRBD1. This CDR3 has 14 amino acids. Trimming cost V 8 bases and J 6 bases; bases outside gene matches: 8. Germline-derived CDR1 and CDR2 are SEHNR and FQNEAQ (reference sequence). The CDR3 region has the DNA TGTGCCAGCCGGGACAGGTACGACGCCGGGGAGCTGTTTTTT. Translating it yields CASRDRYDAGELFF.

CDR3 sequence (DNA): TGTGCCAGCAGCTTAGGTAGAAGGGCAGTTTGGGGCACTGAAGCTTTCTTT. Its protein product is CASSLGRRAVWGTEAFF. The V and J genes are TRBV11-2 and TRBJ1-1; unclear D gene. The CDR3 sequence is 17 residues long. The V gene lost 1 base and the J gene lost 4 bases, with 19 bases spanning the gap. Germline values: CDR1 SGHAT, CDR2 FQNNGV.

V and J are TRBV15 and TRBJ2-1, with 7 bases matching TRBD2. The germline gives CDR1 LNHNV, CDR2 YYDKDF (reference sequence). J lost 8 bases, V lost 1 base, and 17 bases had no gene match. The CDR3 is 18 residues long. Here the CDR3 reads CATSRVPTGGVLYDEQFF. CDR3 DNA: TGTGCCACCAGCAGAGTCCCAACGGGAGGAGTTCTATACGATGAGCAGTTCTTC.

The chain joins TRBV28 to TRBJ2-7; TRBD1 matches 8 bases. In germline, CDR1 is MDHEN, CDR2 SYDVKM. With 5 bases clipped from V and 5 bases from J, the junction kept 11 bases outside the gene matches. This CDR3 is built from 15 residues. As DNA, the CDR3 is TGTGCCAGCAGTACATGGAGACAGGGGAACCACGAGCAGTACTTC. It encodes CASSTWRQGNHEQYF.

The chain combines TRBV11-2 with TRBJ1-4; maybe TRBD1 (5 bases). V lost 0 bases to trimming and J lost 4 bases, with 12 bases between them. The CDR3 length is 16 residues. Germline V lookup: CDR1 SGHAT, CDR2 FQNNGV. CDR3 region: CASSLEIQGFNEKLFF. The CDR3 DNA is TGTGCCAGCAGCTTAGAGATCCAGGGCTTTAATGAAAAACTGTTTTTT.

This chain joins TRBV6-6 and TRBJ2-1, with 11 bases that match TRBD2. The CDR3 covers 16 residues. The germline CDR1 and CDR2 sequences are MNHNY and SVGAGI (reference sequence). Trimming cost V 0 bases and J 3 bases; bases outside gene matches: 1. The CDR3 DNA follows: TGTGCCAGCAGTTACTCGACTAGCGGGGTCTACAATGAGCAGTTCTTC. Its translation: CASSYSTSGVYNEQFF.

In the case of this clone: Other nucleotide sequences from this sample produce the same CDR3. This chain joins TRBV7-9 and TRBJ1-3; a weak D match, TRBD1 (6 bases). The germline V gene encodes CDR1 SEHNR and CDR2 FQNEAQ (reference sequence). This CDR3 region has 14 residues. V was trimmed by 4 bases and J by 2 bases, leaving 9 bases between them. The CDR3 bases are TGTGCCAGCAGCTCCACAGGGACTGGAAACACCATATATTTT. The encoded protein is CASSSTGTGNTIYF.

For the CDR3, the DNA is TGTGCCAGCAGCTCGAGTAAGGATGAGCAGTTCTTC. Translating it yields CASSSSKDEQFF. The chain has TRBV6-6 and TRBJ2-1; D remains unclear. The V end was cut by 6 bases, the J end by 8 bases, with 11 bases between. CDR1 and CDR2 from the germline V gene are MNHNY and SVGAGI (reference sequence). The CDR3 consists of 12 residues.

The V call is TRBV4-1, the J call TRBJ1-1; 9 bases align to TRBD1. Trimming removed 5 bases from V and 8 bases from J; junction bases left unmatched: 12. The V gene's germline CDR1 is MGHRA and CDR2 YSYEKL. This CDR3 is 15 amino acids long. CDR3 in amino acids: CASSAPGQGRGEAFF. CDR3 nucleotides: TGCGCCAGCAGCGCCCCGGGACAGGGAAGGGGGGAAGCTTTCTTT.

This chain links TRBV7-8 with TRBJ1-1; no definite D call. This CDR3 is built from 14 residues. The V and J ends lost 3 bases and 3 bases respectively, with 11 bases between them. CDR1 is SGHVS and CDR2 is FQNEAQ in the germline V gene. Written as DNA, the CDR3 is TGTGCCAGCAGCTTTTACAGAGCGGACACTGAAGCTTTCTTT. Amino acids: CASSFYRADTEAFF.

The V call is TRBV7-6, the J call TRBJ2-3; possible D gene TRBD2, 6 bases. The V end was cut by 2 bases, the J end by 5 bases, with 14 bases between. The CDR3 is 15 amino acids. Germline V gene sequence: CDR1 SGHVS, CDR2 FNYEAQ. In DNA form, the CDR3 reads TGTGCCAGCAGCTTAACAGCGGGTGGGATAGATACGCAGTATTTT. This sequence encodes CASSLTAGGIDTQYF.

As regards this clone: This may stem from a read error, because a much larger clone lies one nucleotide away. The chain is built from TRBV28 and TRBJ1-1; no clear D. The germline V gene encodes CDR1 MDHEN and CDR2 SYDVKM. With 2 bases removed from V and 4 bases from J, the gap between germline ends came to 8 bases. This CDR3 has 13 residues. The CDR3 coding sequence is TGTGCCAGCAGTTTAGGGGTGAGCACTGAAGCTTTCTTT. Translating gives CASSLGVSTEAFF.

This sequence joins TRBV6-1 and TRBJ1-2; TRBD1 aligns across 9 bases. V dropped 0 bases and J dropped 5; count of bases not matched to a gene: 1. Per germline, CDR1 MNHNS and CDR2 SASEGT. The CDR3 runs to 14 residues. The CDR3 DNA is TGTGCCAGCAGTGAAGCGGACAGGGGATATGGCTACACCTTC. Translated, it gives CASSEADRGYGYTF.

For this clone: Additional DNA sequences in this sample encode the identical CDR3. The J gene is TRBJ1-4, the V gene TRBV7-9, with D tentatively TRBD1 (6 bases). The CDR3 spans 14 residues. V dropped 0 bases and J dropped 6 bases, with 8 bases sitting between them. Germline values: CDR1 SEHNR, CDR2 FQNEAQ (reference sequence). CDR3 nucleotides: TGTGCCAGCAGCTTAGCGGGGGCTGATGAAAAACTGTTTTTT. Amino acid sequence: CASSLAGADEKLFF.

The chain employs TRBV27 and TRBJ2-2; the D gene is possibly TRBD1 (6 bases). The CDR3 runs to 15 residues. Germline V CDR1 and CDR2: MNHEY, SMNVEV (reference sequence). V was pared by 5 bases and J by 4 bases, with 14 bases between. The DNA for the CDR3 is TGTGCCAGCAGTCCCAATACAGGGTCCACCGGGGAGCTGTTTTTT. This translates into CASSPNTGSTGELFF.

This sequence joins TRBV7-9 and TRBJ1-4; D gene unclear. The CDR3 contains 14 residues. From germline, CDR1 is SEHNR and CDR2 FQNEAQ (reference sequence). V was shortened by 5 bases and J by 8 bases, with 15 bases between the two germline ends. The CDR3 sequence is CASSLSGLEEKLFF. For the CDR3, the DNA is TGTGCCAGCAGCCTCAGTGGGCTTGAAGAAAAACTGTTTTTT.

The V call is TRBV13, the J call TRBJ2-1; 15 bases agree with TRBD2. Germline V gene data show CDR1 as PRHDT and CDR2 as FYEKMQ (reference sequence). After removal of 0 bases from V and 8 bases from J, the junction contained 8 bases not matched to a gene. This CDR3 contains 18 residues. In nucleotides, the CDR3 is TGTGCCAGCAGCTTAGGATACGGGACTAGCGGGAGGAGGTATGAGCAGTTCTTC. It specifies CASSLGYGTSGRRYEQFF.